The 27 T cell receptor beta chains given below trace back to one sample, sequenced in a study of regulatory T cells in long-lasting Graves disease. Through Arm-PCR of CDR3 regions and iRepertoire HTBI primers, TCR beta libraries were built. TCRdb reprocessed the multiplex PCR reads with MiXCR, giving one entry per CDR3 protein. The table includes about 440,000 distinct CDR3 sequences, roughly 17% detected once. The time point: newly diagnosed GD, antithyroid drugs for less than 3 months. PBMCs provided the RNA from which the TCR library was made. These records were also assigned to another study, of T cells in Graves' hyperthyroidism and ophthalmopathy.

This specimen consisted of peripheral blood mononuclear cells (PBMCs), obtained at new diagnosis, from a patient treated with antithyroid drugs. All receptors derive from a woman between 25 and 40 years old with Graves disease.

This clonotype was recorded many times. The chain is built from TRBV7-9 and TRBJ2-3, with TRBD2 identical over 7 bases. J was trimmed by 6 bases and V by 3 bases; bases with no gene match: 12. CDR3 size: 16 residues. Germline V gives CDR1 SEHNR, CDR2 FQNEAQ (reference sequence). The CDR3 here is CASSFRGAGATDTQYF. The CDR3 DNA sequence: TGTGCCAGCAGCTTTAGAGGTGCGGGAGCAACCGATACGCAGTATTTT.

At least ten counts were recorded for this clonotype. The chain uses TRBV12-3 or TRBV12-4 and TRBJ2-4; weak D call: TRBD2 (6 bases). Trimming took off 3 bases at V and 4 bases at J, with 10 bases between the two ends. There are 14 residues in the CDR3. CDR3 in amino acids: CASSLAGPKNIQYF. The CDR3 DNA follows: TGTGCCAGCAGTTTGGCGGGACCAAAAAACATTCAGTACTTC.

This clonotype was counted a few times. The gene calls are TRBV29-1 and TRBJ2-7; D perhaps matches TRBD2 (6 bases). The CDR3 covers 13 residues. The V gene lost 4 bases and the J gene lost 0 bases, with 10 bases spanning the gap. The V gene's germline CDR1 is SQVTM and CDR2 ANQGSEA. The CDR3 DNA sequence: TGCAGCGTTGGGGACTCAAGCTCCTACGAGCAGTACTTC. It encodes CSVGDSSSYEQYF.

The sample holds many counts of this clonotype. The chain combines TRBV5-5 with TRBJ2-1; D is possibly TRBD1 or TRBD2 (6 bases each). Per germline, CDR1 SGHKS and CDR2 YYEKEE (reference sequence). This CDR3 contains 14 residues. V lost 0 bases and J lost 9, with 13 bases in between. The CDR3 is CASSLEWGAREQFF. The CDR3 coding sequence is TGTGCCAGCAGCTTGGAGTGGGGGGCGCGTGAGCAGTTCTTC.

This clonotype was seen many times. The gene calls are TRBV18 and TRBJ1-5, with TRBD1 identical over 11 bases. CDR1 is KGHSH, CDR2 LQKENI, per germline. CDR3 length: 16 residues. V trimming: 1 base; J trimming: 6 bases; junction bases outside the gene matches: 5. The CDR3 bases are TGTGCCAGCTCACCACGCGGGACAGGGGGTGGTCAGCCCCAGCATTTT. Encoded protein: CASSPRGTGGGQPQHF. The whole variable domain, filled in from reference TRBV18 and TRBJ1-5, reads NAGVMQNPRHLVRRRGQEARLRCSPMKGHSHVYWYRQLPEEGLKFMVYLQKENIIDESGMPKERFSAEFPKEGPSILRIQQVVRGDSAAYFCASSPRGTGGGQPQHFGDGTRLSIL.

The sample holds many counts of this clonotype. This chain uses TRBV2 with TRBJ2-2, with 7 bases fitting TRBD1. The CDR3 is 14 residues long. Germline V CDR1 and CDR2: SNHLY, FYNNEI. V was pared by 7 bases and J by 1 base, with 3 bases of the junction left unmatched. The DNA of the CDR3 is TGTGCCAGCATTAGGACAGGGAACACCGGGGAGCTGTTTTTT. Its translation is CASIRTGNTGELFF.

This clonotype was picked up a small number of times. Written as DNA, the CDR3 is TGTGCCAGCAGCTTTCTTACAGGGGGCCATGGCTACACCTTC. This sequence encodes CASSFLTGGHGYTF. This chain links TRBV7-9 with TRBJ1-2; 9 bases agree with TRBD1. Germline trimming cut 3 bases from V and 6 bases from J; bases unmatched to any gene: 5. Germline CDR1 reads SEHNR; CDR2 reads FQNEAQ (reference sequence). This CDR3 spans 14 amino acids.

This clonotype was observed a handful of times. V gene TRBV5-1 combines with J gene TRBJ1-3, with a weak D call TRBD1 (6 bases). V shed 2 bases and J shed 0 bases, with 9 bases lying between them. Per the germline V gene, CDR1 is SGHRS and CDR2 is YFSETQ. This CDR3 comprises 15 residues. CDR3 in DNA: TGCGCCAGCAGCTTACAGGGAGACTCTGGAAACACCATATATTTT. Its translation: CASSLQGDSGNTIYF.

This clonotype appeared many times. The chain links TRBV7-2 to TRBJ1-5; D possibly corresponds to TRBD1 (6 bases). From germline, CDR1 is SGHTA and CDR2 FQGNSA. V lost 4 bases and J 3 bases, leaving 13 bases between the germline ends. This CDR3 spans 15 amino acids. The DNA of the CDR3 is TGTGCCAGCAGCTCAACATCAGGGGCCAATCAGCCCCAGCATTTT. This codes for CASSSTSGANQPQHF.

There are many counts of this clonotype. This chain links TRBV3-1 with TRBJ1-1, with D hard to call. The CDR3 totals 14 residues. The germline CDR1 and CDR2 sequences are LGHDT and YNNKEL (reference sequence). V lost 1 base, J lost 2 bases, and 8 bases lay in between. CDR3 residues: CASSQGVTNTEAFF. The CDR3 DNA reads TGTGCCAGCAGCCAAGGGGTTACTAACACTGAAGCTTTCTTT.

This clonotype was counted only a few times. The chain recombines TRBV4-2 with TRBJ1-1, with D possibly being TRBD1 (5 bases). Per germline, CDR1 LGHNA and CDR2 YNFKEQ. Trimming took off 4 bases at V and 6 bases at J, with 21 bases between the two ends. The CDR3 consists of 16 residues. CDR3 sequence: CASSPRRGGQKAEAFF. The CDR3 DNA is TGTGCCAGCAGCCCACGTCGAGGAGGACAAAAAGCTGAAGCTTTCTTT.

This clonotype was observed at least ten times. This chain joins TRBV27 and TRBJ1-5; D remains ambiguous. Germline CDR1 and CDR2: MNHEY and SMNVEV (reference sequence). V lost 4 bases to trimming and J lost 0 bases, with 7 bases between them. The CDR3 contains 14 residues. CDR3 sequence: CASSSENSNQPQHF. CDR3 bases: TGTGCCAGCAGTTCGGAGAATAGCAATCAGCCCCAGCATTTT.

This clonotype was detected many times. The chain is built from TRBV28 and TRBJ2-1; 13 bases agree with TRBD2. The CDR3 is made up of 17 amino acids. V was clipped by 2 bases and J by 6 bases; unmatched bases: 7. Germline V lookup: CDR1 MDHEN, CDR2 SYDVKM. This chain's CDR3 is CASSLARLAGGPNEQFF. CDR3 nucleotides: TGTGCCAGCAGTTTAGCACGACTAGCGGGAGGCCCCAATGAGCAGTTCTTC.

The rearrangement uses TRBV19 and TRBJ1-5, with D hard to call. With 5 bases removed from V and 5 bases from J, the gap between germline ends came to 13 bases. The CDR3 has 14 amino acids. Germline V gene data show CDR1 as LNHDA and CDR2 as SQIVND (reference sequence). The CDR3 is CASSLSGLDQPQHF. The CDR3 DNA reads TGTGCCAGTAGTTTGTCGGGTTTGGATCAGCCCCAGCATTTT.

The gene calls are TRBV6-5 and TRBJ2-3; 8 bases line up with TRBD1. The junction had 0 bases not matched to a gene; V was cut back by 0 bases and J by 1 base. The length of the CDR3 is 15 residues. CDR1 MNHEY and CDR2 SVGAGI come from the germline V gene. CDR3 sequence reads: CASSYSDRGTDTQYF. The DNA for the CDR3 is TGTGCCAGCAGTTACTCGGACAGGGGCACAGATACGCAGTATTTT.

This clonotype was found many times. The V and J genes are TRBV30 and TRBJ2-3, with TRBD2 matching 7 bases. The CDR3 consists of 14 residues. The junction had 6 bases not matched to a gene; V was cut back by 3 bases and J by 3 bases. CDR1 is GTSNPN and CDR2 is SVGIG in the germline V gene (reference sequence). The CDR3 region is CAWSTGLGTDTQYF. CDR3 sequence (DNA): TGTGCCTGGAGCACCGGACTAGGAACAGATACGCAGTATTTT. Using reference TRBV30 and TRBJ2-3 for the parts outside the CDR3, the full variable domain is SQTIHQWPATLVQPVGSPLSLECTVEGTSNPNLYWYRQAAGRGLQLLFYSVGIGQISSEVPQNLSASRPQDRQFILSSKKLLLSDSGFYLCAWSTGLGTDTQYFGPGTRLTVL.

The J gene is TRBJ2-6, the V gene TRBV10-2, with 9 bases matching TRBD1. The CDR3 runs to 19 residues. Germline V gene lookup returns CDR1 WSHSY and CDR2 SAAADI. Germline trimming cut 7 bases from V and 4 bases from J; bases unmatched to any gene: 17. Written as DNA, the CDR3 is TGCGCCAGCACCTTTTTTTGGGACAGGGTCCTTGGGGGGGCCAACGTCCTGACTTTC. Protein: CASTFFWDRVLGGANVLTF.

This clonotype has only one observation. The chain carries TRBV25-1 and TRBJ1-2; D unresolved. V dropped 2 bases and J dropped 8 bases, with 21 bases sitting between them. Germline V gene data show CDR1 as MGHDK and CDR2 as SYGVNS. The CDR3 consists of 16 residues. The CDR3 bases are TGTGCCAGCAGTGAAGAGTTCGGTCTCTCCCCCGGGGGCTACACCTTC. Amino acids: CASSEEFGLSPGGYTF.

The table lists this clonotype with many counts. This sequence joins TRBV11-1 and TRBJ2-7, with TRBD1 identical over 9 bases. Germline lookup yields CDR1 SGHAT and CDR2 FQDESV (reference sequence). V gave up 4 bases and J gave up 5 bases; unmatched junction bases: 6. The CDR3 sequence is 14 residues long. CDR3 residues: CASSSEGTGNEQYF. CDR3 coding DNA: TGTGCCAGCAGCTCAGAGGGGACAGGGAACGAGCAGTACTTC. The variable domain in full, completed from reference TRBV11-1 and TRBJ2-7, reads EAEVAQSPRYKITEKSQAVAFWCDPISGHATLYWYRQILGQGPELLVQFQDESVVDDSQLPKDRFSAERLKGVDSTLKIQPAELGDSAMYLCASSSEGTGNEQYFGPGTRLTVT.

With respect to this clonotype: Possible read error: a much larger clone is one base away. V usage is TRBV29-1 and J usage is TRBJ1-1; D unresolved. This CDR3 region has 14 residues. Germline V gene data show CDR1 as SQVTM and CDR2 as ANQGSEA. The CDR3 DNA reads as TGCAGCCTTGAGTTTCTAATGGAGAACACTGAAGCTTTCTTT. As protein: CSLEFLMENTEAFF.

The table lists this clonotype with many counts. The V and J genes are TRBV5-1 and TRBJ1-1; D call uncertain. V gave up 4 bases and J gave up 0 bases, with 7 bases separating them. CDR3 size: 13 residues. CDR1 and CDR2 (germline): SGHRS, YFSETQ. Written as DNA, the CDR3 is TGCGCCAGCAGCGAAGCATTGAACACTGAAGCTTTCTTT. Its protein product is CASSEALNTEAFF.

Many counts were recorded for this clonotype. CDR3 in DNA: TGTGCCAGCAGCCCTGAAGCGGGAATGAGCACAGATACGCAGTATTTT. Translating gives CASSPEAGMSTDTQYF. The chain is built from TRBV5-4 and TRBJ2-3; TRBD2 matches at 7 bases. The V and J ends lost 4 bases and 0 bases, in that order; junction bases with no gene match: 8. The CDR3 extends over 16 amino acids. Germline CDR1 reads SGHNT; CDR2 reads YYREEE (reference sequence). Full variable domain (outside the CDR3, taken from reference TRBV5-4 and TRBJ2-3): ETGVTQSPTHLIKTRGQQVTLRCSSQSGHNTVSWYQQALGQGPQFIFQYYREEENGRGNFPPRFSGLQFPNYSSELNVNALELDDSALYLCASSPEAGMSTDTQYFGPGTRLTVL.

This clonotype came up many times. The V and J genes are TRBV13 and TRBJ2-7; D might be TRBD1 or TRBD2, each matching 5 bases. Between the trimmed V and J ends, which lost 7 bases and 2 bases, there was a span of 15 bases. The germline V gene encodes CDR1 PRHDT and CDR2 FYEKMQ (reference sequence). This CDR3 comprises 14 residues. The CDR3, as DNA: TGTGCCAGCACCACCGGGACGGATCCCTACGAGCAGTACTTC. The encoded protein is CASTTGTDPYEQYF.

This clonotype was seen ten or more times. This chain connects TRBV27 to TRBJ2-5; 9 bases match TRBD2. The J call may be in error: the DNA end matches TRBJ2-1 better. The germline V gene encodes CDR1 MNHEY and CDR2 SMNVEV (reference sequence). This CDR3 spans 12 amino acids. In DNA form, the CDR3 reads TGTGCCAGCAGTTTGCGGGAGGGCCGTCAGTTCTTC. Residues: CASSLREGRQFF.

This clonotype was seen ten or more times. The chain uses TRBV12-3 or TRBV12-4 and TRBJ1-4; possibly TRBD1 for D (6 bases). V was cut by 3 bases and J by 7 bases, with 9 bases left in between. The CDR3 consists of 13 residues. The CDR3 here is CASSLAGVEKLFF. CDR3 in DNA: TGTGCCAGCAGTTTGGCAGGGGTTGAAAAACTGTTTTTT.

This clonotype showed up just a few times. V gene TRBV28 combines with J gene TRBJ2-1, with 9 nucleotides matching TRBD1. The DNA end is more similar to TRBJ2-5, so the J call may be wrong. CDR1 and CDR2 from the germline V gene are MDHEN and SYDVKM. CDR3 size: 14 residues. The CDR3 is CASSRQGGTETQYF. CDR3 DNA sequence: TGTGCCAGCAGTCGACAGGGGGGGACTGAGACCCAGTACTTC.

In this sample, this clonotype turned up many times. V is TRBV4-3 and J is TRBJ2-1; D perhaps matches TRBD1 (5 bases). The CDR3 has 15 amino acids. Trimming removed 0 bases from V and 4 bases from J, with 10 bases in between. Germline CDR1 reads LGHNA; CDR2 reads YSLEER. The CDR3 here is CASSQDTRGYNEQFF. CDR3 nucleotides: TGCGCCAGCAGCCAAGATACAAGGGGATACAATGAGCAGTTCTTC.